The 26 T cell receptor beta chains given below trace back to one sample, sequenced in a study of blood T cell repertoires in COVID-19. Clones were read by immunoSEQ multiplex PCR, and TCRdb kept only the in-frame ones, dropping some. The sample contains 450,000 to 500,000 clones, about 90% of which appear only once. Sequencing was done on a sample of PBMCs or T cells enriched from blood (not recorded which). The source is a woman under 30 who had recovered from COVID-19.

V usage is TRBV18 and J usage is TRBJ1-3; D remains unclear. From germline, CDR1 is KGHSH and CDR2 LQKENI. V lost 6 bases and J lost 0, with 12 bases in between. This CDR3 is built from 15 residues. The CDR3 DNA reads TGTGCCAGCTCCCTTATAGACACCTCTGGAAACACCATATATTTT. As protein: CASSLIDTSGNTIYF.

V usage is TRBV30 and J usage is TRBJ1-6; maybe TRBD1 (5 bases). The CDR3 consists of 15 residues. Germline V gives CDR1 GTSNPN, CDR2 SVGIG (reference sequence). Trimming pared 5 bases from V and 9 bases from J, leaving 20 bases between. The CDR3 DNA follows: TGTGCCTGGGGGCCCCCCCGGACACTTCGTTCACCCCTCCACTTT. As protein: CAWGPPRTLRSPLHF.

This sequence joins TRBV11-3 and TRBJ2-3; 9 bases map to TRBD2. Germline trimming cut 2 bases from V and 5 bases from J; bases unmatched to any gene: 8. The CDR3 totals 16 residues. Germline V gene lookup returns CDR1 SGHNT and CDR2 YENEEA. The CDR3 region has the DNA TGTGCCAGCAGCTTATTTGGCGGGGGGGGTAGAGATACGCAGTATTTT. It codes for CASSLFGGGGRDTQYF.

The chain combines TRBV18 with TRBJ2-1; 10 nucleotides align to TRBD1. Trimming cost V 3 bases and J 8 bases; bases outside gene matches: 13. The CDR3 runs 17 residues. Germline V lookup: CDR1 KGHSH, CDR2 LQKENI. CDR3: CASSPRDRGSVDHEQFF. The DNA of the CDR3 is TGTGCCAGCTCACCTAGGGACAGGGGCTCCGTGGACCATGAGCAGTTCTTC.

The V gene is TRBV5-1, the J gene TRBJ2-3, with D perhaps matching TRBD1 (5 bases). This CDR3 spans 13 amino acids. Germline CDR1 is SGHRS and CDR2 is YFSETQ. The V gene lost 5 bases and the J gene lost 4 bases, with 11 bases spanning the gap. CDR3 in DNA: TGCGCCAGCAGACTGGACATTTCAGATACGCAGTATTTT. Translated, it gives CASRLDISDTQYF.

Turning to this clone: The junction shows a germline mismatch at one end, possibly a read error. The chain uses TRBV12-3 or TRBV12-4 and TRBJ1-2; TRBD1 agrees at 7 bases. The CDR3 consists of 12 residues. The chain's CDR3 is CASSLDYRGRVF. CDR3 DNA sequence: TGTGCCAGCAGTTTAGACTACAGGGGTAGAGTCTTC.

This chain joins TRBV5-6 and TRBJ1-2; 12 positions agree with TRBD1. Losses at the gene ends were 3 bases for V and 7 bases for J; bases not matched to a gene: 7. The CDR3 extends over 15 amino acids. Germline V gene data show CDR1 as SGHDT and CDR2 as YYEEEE. The CDR3 DNA is TGTGCCAGCAGCTCACCCGGGACAGGGGGCCTTGGCTACACCTTC. As protein: CASSSPGTGGLGYTF.

The chain employs TRBV14 and TRBJ1-3; D is possibly TRBD1 (6 bases). The CDR3 extends over 16 amino acids. Trimming took 4 bases from V and 0 from J, leaving 13 bases between them. Germline assignment: CDR1 SGHDN and CDR2 FVKESK. CDR3 residues: CASSRDRTRSGNTIYF. The CDR3 region has the DNA TGTGCCAGCAGCCGCGACAGGACCCGCTCTGGAAACACCATATATTTT.

The chain has TRBV2 and TRBJ1-1; D is undetermined. The CDR3 has 12 amino acids. The V gene lost 4 bases and the J gene lost 11 bases, with 14 bases spanning the gap. Per the germline V gene, CDR1 is SNHLY and CDR2 is FYNNEI. This CDR3 is CASSVGSREAFF. The CDR3 DNA is TGTGCCAGCAGTGTGGGGTCAAGGGAGGCTTTCTTT.

This rearrangement joins TRBV7-9 to TRBJ2-3, with D possibly matching TRBD1 (5 bases). CDR3 size: 15 residues. V shed 5 bases and J shed 7 bases, with 19 bases lying between them. Per germline, CDR1 SEHNR and CDR2 FQNEAQ (reference sequence). The CDR3 nucleotides are TGTGCCAGCAGCCCTAATCTAGGGGATGCATATACGCAGTATTTT. Protein product: CASSPNLGDAYTQYF.

This clone was found a few times. The chain recombines TRBV30 with TRBJ1-6; tentatively, D is TRBD1 (6 bases). Germline V gives CDR1 GTSNPN, CDR2 SVGIG (reference sequence). The ends were cut back, 2 bases at V and 0 bases at J, with 14 bases in the middle. The CDR3 has 17 amino acids. The CDR3 is CAWSTGTLSSYNSPLHF. CDR3 DNA sequence: TGTGCCTGGAGTACCGGGACACTAAGCTCCTATAATTCACCCCTCCACTTT.

The gene calls are TRBV30 and TRBJ1-6; 10 bases align to TRBD1. CDR1 is GTSNPN, CDR2 SVGIG, per germline (reference sequence). CDR3 length: 16 amino acids. V gave up 1 base and J gave up 13 bases; unmatched junction bases: 13. In DNA, the CDR3 is TGTGCCTGGAGTGCCACTAAGACAGGGGGCGCGTCGCCCCTCCACTTT. Its protein product is CAWSATKTGGASPLHF.

The V call is TRBV5-6, the J call TRBJ1-2, with 10 nucleotides matching TRBD1. V lost 4 bases to trimming and J lost 4 bases; unmatched junction nucleotides: 10. Germline CDR1 SGHDT, CDR2 YYEEEE. The CDR3 sequence is 16 residues long. CDR3 sequence reads: CASSPRDRGNSYGYTF. CDR3 sequence (DNA): TGTGCCAGCAGCCCTAGGGACAGGGGAAATAGCTATGGCTACACCTTC.

This clone was recorded once. This rearrangement joins TRBV5-8 to TRBJ2-7; TRBD1 might be the D (6 bases). The germline gives CDR1 SGHTS, CDR2 YDEGEE. This CDR3 region has 12 residues. Trimming removed 3 bases from V and 7 bases from J, with 11 bases in between. For the CDR3, the DNA is TGTGCCAGCAGCTGGACAGCGACAGAGCAGTACTTC. This gives the protein CASSWTATEQYF.

The chain employs TRBV5-1 and TRBJ2-2; the D gene is possibly TRBD1 (6 bases). The CDR3 totals 17 residues. Germline V gene data show CDR1 as SGHRS and CDR2 as YFSETQ. Deletions cut 0 bases from V and 1 base from J, with 13 bases between. The CDR3 DNA follows: TGCGCCAGCAGCTTGGGAGACAGGTACCAGAACACCGGGGAGCTGTTTTTT. This gives the protein CASSLGDRYQNTGELFF.

This CDR3 is CAISALNQGEGGYTF. CDR3 nucleotide sequence: TGTGCCATCAGTGCCTTAAATCAGGGGGAAGGTGGCTACACCTTC. The V gene is TRBV10-3, the J gene TRBJ1-2; 7 nucleotides align to TRBD1. V shed 4 bases and J 7 bases; nucleotides not matched to a gene: 12. The CDR3 length is 15 residues. Germline V CDR1 and CDR2: ENHRY, SYGVKD.

The chain combines TRBV6-5 with TRBJ1-5; TRBD1 is a possible D gene (5 bases). The CDR3 covers 13 residues. Germline lookup yields CDR1 MNHEY and CDR2 SVGAGI. Trimming stripped 4 bases from V and 6 bases from J, with 10 bases between. CDR3 nucleotide sequence: TGTGCCAGCAGTTTCCCAGGGTCTCAGCCCCAGCATTTT. As protein: CASSFPGSQPQHF.

The chain links TRBV7-9 to TRBJ2-3; 8 bases are a match to TRBD1. The CDR3 is made up of 16 amino acids. Germline V gene data show CDR1 as SEHNR and CDR2 as FQNEAQ (reference sequence). J was trimmed by 3 bases and V by 5 bases; bases with no gene match: 10. CDR3 region: CASSLNPTGETDTQYF. Here the CDR3 DNA reads TGTGCCAGCAGCCTTAACCCGACAGGGGAGACAGATACGCAGTATTTT.

The rearrangement uses TRBV5-8 and TRBJ1-2, with D possibly being TRBD1 (5 bases). Between the trimmed V and J ends, which lost 0 bases and 12 bases, there was a span of 18 bases. Germline values: CDR1 SGHTS, CDR2 YDEGEE. The length of the CDR3 is 14 residues. The CDR3, as DNA: TGTGCCAGCAGCTTGGGGGACTCTCGACCAAGCAACACCTTC. Translation gives CASSLGDSRPSNTF.

The V call is TRBV4-1, the J call TRBJ2-3, with 7 positions matching TRBD2. The germline V gene has CDR1 MGHRA and CDR2 YSYEKL. The CDR3 spans 16 residues. The V and J ends lost 6 bases and 1 base, in that order; junction bases with no gene match: 10. The DNA for the CDR3 is TGCGCCAGCAGTTCCTTTAGCGGGCCGGGCACAGATACGCAGTATTTT. Its translation is CASSSFSGPGTDTQYF.

The gene calls are TRBV5-6 and TRBJ1-5; 9 nucleotides line up with TRBD1. Germline assignment: CDR1 SGHDT and CDR2 YYEEEE. V shed 4 bases, J shed 6 bases, and the junction held 14 bases outside the gene matches. CDR3 length equals 17 residues. CDR3 nucleotides: TGTGCCAGCAGCGCATATCCGGGACAGGGAATTGGTCAGCCCCAGCATTTT. Protein sequence: CASSAYPGQGIGQPQHF.

This clone was observed a handful of times. J is TRBJ1-3 and V is TRBV18; tentative D call: TRBD1 (5 bases). V dropped 2 bases and J dropped 10 bases, with 12 bases sitting between them. The CDR3 covers 13 residues. Germline values: CDR1 KGHSH, CDR2 LQKENI. The CDR3 DNA sequence: TGTGCCAGCTCACCAGAGCAAAGGGGTACCATATATTTT. Protein product: CASSPEQRGTIYF.

This chain joins TRBV10-3 and TRBJ1-2; 8 nucleotides agree with TRBD1. Germline lookup yields CDR1 ENHRY and CDR2 SYGVKD. The CDR3 totals 13 residues. The V gene end was trimmed by 8 bases and the J gene end by 1 base; junction bases not matched to a gene: 3. The CDR3 sequence is CAIQDRVNYGYTF. DNA for the CDR3: TGTGCCATCCAGGACAGGGTTAACTATGGCTACACCTTC.

This clone came up a few times. The chain couples TRBV6-5 to TRBJ1-1; D is possibly TRBD1 (5 bases). The V and J ends lost 7 bases and 1 base respectively, with 10 bases between them. CDR3 length: 13 residues. Germline V CDR1 and CDR2: MNHEY, SVGAGI. This CDR3 is CASTNTGNTEAFF. CDR3 bases: TGTGCCAGCACCAACACAGGGAACACTGAAGCTTTCTTT.

This chain connects TRBV6-6 to TRBJ1-1; D call uncertain. V lost 6 bases and J lost 10, with 15 bases in between. The CDR3 has 12 residues. Germline CDR1 and CDR2: MNHNY and SVGAGI (reference sequence). The CDR3 DNA reads as TGTGCCAGCAGGGTCCTTCCGTCGGGAGCTTTCTTT. This codes for CASRVLPSGAFF.

V is TRBV7-2 and J is TRBJ2-5, with 9 bases fitting TRBD2. Trimming at V came to 1 base and at J to 3 bases, leaving 0 bases not matched to a gene. Germline values: CDR1 SGHTA, CDR2 FQGNSA. CDR3 length: 14 residues. CDR3 amino acids: CASSLVAGEETQYF. The CDR3 coding sequence is TGTGCCAGCAGCTTAGTAGCGGGGGAAGAGACCCAGTACTTC.